These T cell receptor beta chains were read from a single sample in a study of shared T cell receptors in the human thymus. Sequenced by immunoSEQ multiplex PCR; TCRdb stores in-frame clones only, minus some. The repertoire has some 720,000 clones, roughly 90% of them found once; the top ten carry 0.0095% to 0.013%. The sample was also reused in another study, on human thymus T cells.

Sequencing used thymocytes. The receptors come from a boy in the first two years of life with a congenital heart defect. Each CDR3 is given with its conserved first and last residue. D genes are given only for firm matches. The size of a clone is reported for some rows only, either as once, few or many, or as a class for expanded clones.

v_gene	j_gene	d_gene	abundance	CDR3aa	CDR3nt
TRBV4-1	TRBJ1-1	TRBD1	few	CASSPGTGPNTEAFF	TGCGCCAGCAGCCCCGGGACAGGGCCGAACACTGAAGCTTTCTTT
TRBV5-6	TRBJ2-1	-	-	CASSLALERTVYNEQFF	TGTGCCAGCAGCTTGGCCCTCGAGAGGACTGTATACAATGAGCAGTTCTTC
TRBV7-2	TRBJ1-5	-	-	CASSLLQGSQPQHF	TGTGCCAGCAGCTTACTGCAGGGAAGTCAGCCCCAGCATTTT
TRBV5-6	TRBJ2-1	TRBD2	-	CASSGLVAYNEQFF	TGTGCCAGCAGCGGACTAGTCGCATACAATGAGCAGTTCTTC
TRBV18	TRBJ2-3	TRBD1	-	CASSPVIWDRTTDTQYF	TGTGCCAGCTCACCCGTTATCTGGGACAGGACCACAGATACGCAGTATTTT
TRBV2	TRBJ2-7	-	-	CASTRGRESYEQYF	TGTGCCAGCACCAGGGGCAGGGAGAGCTACGAGCAGTACTTC
TRBV7-9	TRBJ1-2	TRBD1	-	CASSLWRGKTGGKRGYTF	TGTGCCAGCAGCTTATGGCGAGGGAAAACAGGGGGCAAGAGAGGCTACACCTTC
TRBV5-1	TRBJ2-1	-	once	CASSLEYRESSYNEQFF	TGCGCCAGCAGCTTGGAGTACCGGGAGAGCTCCTACAATGAGCAGTTCTTC
TRBV4-3	TRBJ2-5	-	-	CASSQDLDSTQETQYF	TGCGCCAGCAGCCAAGATCTCGACAGTACTCAAGAGACCCAGTACTTC
TRBV27	TRBJ2-2	TRBD2	-	CASSWGLADTGELFF	TGTGCCAGCAGTTGGGGACTAGCGGACACCGGGGAGCTGTTTTTT
TRBV7-9	TRBJ2-3	TRBD2	-	CASSAPGLAGSTDTQYF	TGTGCCAGCAGTGCTCCGGGACTAGCGGGAAGCACAGATACGCAGTATTTT
TRBV15	TRBJ1-4	TRBD1	few	CATSRDPGTGLGEKLFF	TGTGCCACCAGCAGAGATCCAGGGACAGGGCTGGGTGAAAAACTGTTTTTT
TRBV7-2	TRBJ2-3	TRBD2	-	CASSSSGRGYTDTQYF	TGTGCCAGCAGCTCATCTGGGCGGGGGTACACAGATACGCAGTATTTT
TRBV4-1	TRBJ2-5	-	-	CASSLLPGMKETQYF	TGCGCCAGCAGCCTCCTCCCGGGTATGAAAGAGACCCAGTACTTC
TRBV25-1	TRBJ1-3	-	-	CASSQQGQSSGNTIYF	TGTGCCAGCAGTCAACAGGGCCAGAGCTCTGGAAACACCATATATTTT
TRBV28	TRBJ1-5	-	-	CASSLAPGRKSPYSNQPQHF	TGTGCCAGCAGTTTAGCCCCCGGGAGGAAAAGCCCGTATAGCAATCAGCCCCAGCATTTT
TRBV11-2	TRBJ2-7	TRBD1	-	CASSTRTGGHEQYF	TGTGCCAGCAGCACTCGGACAGGGGGCCACGAGCAGTACTTC
TRBV27	TRBJ2-7	TRBD2	-	CASSFAGTSGRAESYEQYF	TGTGCCAGCAGTTTCGCCGGGACTAGCGGGAGGGCCGAATCCTACGAGCAGTACTTC
TRBV9	TRBJ1-2	-	-	CASSQFEDSNYGYTF	TGTGCCAGCAGCCAGTTTGAGGACAGTAACTATGGCTACACCTTC
TRBV19	TRBJ1-1	TRBD1	-	CATQGQGAGAFF	TGTGCCACCCAGGGACAGGGGGCCGGGGCTTTCTTT
TRBV5-4	TRBJ2-1	-	-	CASSLTGRELGEQFF	TGTGCCAGCAGCTTAACAGGGAGGGAACTCGGTGAGCAGTTCTTC
TRBV14	TRBJ2-7	TRBD2	-	CASSPQLAGGSGYEQYF	TGTGCCAGCAGCCCCCAACTAGCGGGAGGAAGCGGCTACGAGCAGTACTTC
TRBV28	TRBJ2-3	-	-	CASSPGEYF	TGTGCCAGCAGCCCCGGGGAGTATTTT
TRBV15	TRBJ2-7	TRBD1	-	CATSPSRTGAYEQYF	TGTGCCACCAGCCCCTCCAGGACAGGGGCCTACGAGCAGTACTTC
TRBV7-3	TRBJ2-7	TRBD2	-	CASSLGAGGDYEQYF	TGTGCCAGCAGCTTAGGAGCGGGAGGGGACTACGAGCAGTACTTC
TRBV27	TRBJ1-1	-	once	CASSLSGSTEAFF	TGTGCCAGCAGTTTGTCGGGGTCCACTGAAGCTTTCTTT
TRBV27	TRBJ2-1	TRBD2	-	CASTLSPGVREVYNEQFF	TGTGCCAGCACCTTATCCCCCGGGGTGCGGGAGGTCTACAATGAGCAGTTCTTC
TRBV5-1	TRBJ2-7	-	-	CASSLAGHKSSYEQYF	TGCGCCAGCAGCTTGGCAGGACATAAGTCTTCTTACGAGCAGTACTTC
TRBV19	TRBJ1-1	-	few	CASSPLQGEAEAFF	TGTGCCAGTAGTCCCCTTCAAGGGGAGGCTGAAGCTTTCTTT
TRBV10-2	TRBJ2-5	TRBD2	-	CASTRAGWGGTQYF	TGCGCCAGCACTAGAGCGGGATGGGGGGGGACCCAGTACTTC
TRBV6-6	TRBJ2-7	-	-	CASSYGGFGYEQYF	TGTGCCAGCAGTTACGGCGGATTCGGATACGAGCAGTACTTC
TRBV18	TRBJ1-2	TRBD1	few	CASSTGGHGYTF	TGTGCCAGCTCGACAGGGGGCCATGGCTACACCTTC
TRBV4-2	TRBJ2-7	TRBD2	-	CASSQGPGGDSYEQYF	TGTGCCAGCAGCCAAGGCCCGGGAGGGGACTCCTACGAGCAGTACTTC
TRBV9	TRBJ2-4	TRBD1	-	CASSPWDRAGKNIQYF	TGTGCCAGCAGCCCCTGGGACAGGGCAGGCAAAAACATTCAGTACTTC
TRBV12-5	TRBJ2-1	TRBD1	-	CASGLVPAGGQYNEQFF	TGTGCTAGTGGTTTGGTACCTGCAGGGGGCCAATACAATGAGCAGTTCTTC
TRBV4-3	TRBJ2-3	TRBD2	-	CASSQAAGGNTDTQYF	TGCGCCAGCAGCCAAGCAGCGGGAGGGAATACAGATACGCAGTATTTT
TRBV19	TRBJ2-7	TRBD1	-	CASSHDRGINEQYF	TGTGCCAGTAGCCACGACAGGGGGATCAACGAGCAGTACTTC
TRBV11-1	TRBJ2-7	TRBD2	-	CASSLAGLAGGSAYEQYF	TGTGCCAGCAGCTTAGCTGGCCTAGCGGGAGGGTCGGCCTACGAGCAGTACTTC
TRBV28	TRBJ1-1	-	-	CASRPRGAVGNTEAFF	TGTGCCAGCAGACCCCGGGGGGCCGTGGGGAACACTGAAGCTTTCTTT
TRBV4-3	TRBJ2-3	-	-	CASSQERVGAQYF	TGCGCCAGCAGCCAAGAGAGGGTCGGAGCGCAGTATTTT
TRBV28	TRBJ2-4	TRBD2	-	CASSLRPSTSGMARNIQYF	TGTGCCAGCAGTTTAAGGCCCTCGACTAGCGGGATGGCGAGAAACATTCAGTACTTC
TRBV4-3	TRBJ2-3	TRBD2	-	CASSQDFGGRAVDTQYF	TGCGCCAGCAGCCAAGATTTTGGGGGGAGGGCCGTAGATACGCAGTATTTT
TRBV7-9	TRBJ2-1	TRBD2	-	CASSLRSSLAVHEQFF	TGTGCCAGCAGCTTACGTTCATCACTAGCGGTCCATGAGCAGTTCTTC
TRBV6-5	TRBJ1-4	-	-	CASSRDSLRGEKLFF	TGTGCCAGCAGTAGGGACTCCCTACGCGGTGAAAAACTGTTTTTT
TRBV19	TRBJ2-7	-	few	CASSKGHGAYEQYF	TGTGCCAGTAGTAAGGGACATGGGGCCTACGAGCAGTACTTC
TRBV4-3	TRBJ2-7	TRBD2	-	CASSQYYREGYEQYF	TGCGCCAGCAGCCAATATTATAGGGAGGGCTACGAGCAGTACTTC
TRBV15	TRBJ2-7	-	-	CATSRGGALSYEQYF	TGTGCCACCAGCAGAGGGGGAGCGCTTTCCTACGAGCAGTACTTC
TRBV30	TRBJ2-5	-	-	CAWSLIVKTQYF	TGTGCCTGGAGTTTGATAGTGAAGACCCAGTACTTC
TRBV6-5	TRBJ2-3	TRBD2	-	CASSYCRREGEDTQYF	TGTGCCAGCAGTTACTGCCGGCGGGAGGGGGAGGATACGCAGTATTTT
TRBV29-1	TRBJ1-4	-	-	CSVCVGGLTATNEKLFF	TGCAGCGTTTGTGTAGGGGGTCTAACTGCAACTAATGAAAAACTGTTTTTT
TRBV19	TRBJ2-3	-	-	CASSRTDASTDTQYF	TGTGCCAGTAGTAGGACAGACGCTAGCACAGATACGCAGTATTTT
TRBV20-1	TRBJ2-7	TRBD2	-	CSAVGGYEQYF	TGCAGTGCCGTGGGGGGGTACGAGCAGTACTTC